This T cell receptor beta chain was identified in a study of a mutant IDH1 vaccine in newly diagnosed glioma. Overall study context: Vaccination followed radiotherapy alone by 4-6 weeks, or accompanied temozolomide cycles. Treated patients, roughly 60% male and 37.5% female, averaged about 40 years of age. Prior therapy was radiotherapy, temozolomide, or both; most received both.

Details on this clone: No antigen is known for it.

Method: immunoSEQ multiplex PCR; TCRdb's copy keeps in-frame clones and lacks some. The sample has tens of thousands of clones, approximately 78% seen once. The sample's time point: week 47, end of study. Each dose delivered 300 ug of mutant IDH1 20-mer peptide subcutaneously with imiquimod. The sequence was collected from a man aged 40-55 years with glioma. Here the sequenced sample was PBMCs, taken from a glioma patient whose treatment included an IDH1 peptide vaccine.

The CDR3 region has the DNA TGTGCCAGCAGCTTAAGGCCAGGGTCTGCAGATACGCAGTATTTT. Translating gives CASSLRPGSADTQYF. V usage is TRBV11-2 and J usage is TRBJ2-3, with D perhaps matching TRBD1 (5 bases). The ends were cut back, 2 bases at V and 4 bases at J, with 13 bases in the middle. The CDR3 extends over 15 amino acids. Germline CDR1 SGHAT, CDR2 FQNNGV. The whole variable domain, remainder taken from reference TRBV11-2 and TRBJ2-3, is EAGVAQSPRYKIIEKRQSVAFWCNPISGHATLYWYQQILGQGPKLLIQFQNNGVVDDSQLPKDRFSAERLKGVDSTLKIQPAKLEDSAVYLCASSLRPGSADTQYFGPGTRLTVL.